What follows are 27 T cell receptor beta chains derived from one specimen sequenced in a study of control samples from healthy donors and cancer patients. Repertoires were generated with immunoSEQ multiplex PCR, while TCRdb's copy carries only in-frame clones and drops some. The data contain more than 95,000 clones, about nine tenths of them singletons. Sample: blood. These TCRs come from a man aged 35-49 years in good health.

V is TRBV11-3 and J is TRBJ2-3; TRBD2 is a possible D gene (5 bases). With 1 base removed from V and 3 bases from J, the gap between germline ends came to 11 bases. The CDR3 covers 15 residues. Germline V gene sequence: CDR1 SGHNT, CDR2 YENEEA. CDR3 nucleotide sequence: TGTGCCAGCAGCTTAGGTCTCGGGGTTACAGATACGCAGTATTTT. Translation: CASSLGLGVTDTQYF.

The J gene is TRBJ2-1, the V gene TRBV7-2; D perhaps matches TRBD1 (6 bases). The CDR3 consists of 16 residues. V lost 3 bases, J lost 2 bases, and 14 bases lay in between. Germline lookup yields CDR1 SGHTA and CDR2 FQGNSA. CDR3 nucleotides: TGTGCCAGCAGCTTCCAGGGGCGATCGGCCTACAATGAGCAGTTCTTC. Its translation is CASSFQGRSAYNEQFF.

This clone was picked up one time. The V and J genes are TRBV7-3 and TRBJ1-1; D unclear. Germline assignment: CDR1 SGHTA and CDR2 FQGTGA. CDR3 length: 15 residues. Trimming left V 0 bases short and J 5 bases short, with 13 bases between. CDR3 sequence: CASSLTPLGGTEAFF. The CDR3 bases are TGTGCCAGCAGCTTAACCCCCCTAGGCGGAACTGAAGCTTTCTTT.

The rearrangement joins TRBV24-1 to TRBJ2-3, with D tentatively TRBD1 or TRBD2 (5 bases each). This CDR3 is built from 13 residues. V gave up 8 bases and J gave up 6 bases, with 14 bases separating them. Germline CDR1 reads KGHDR; CDR2 reads SFDVKD. The CDR3 is CATNVRGRDTQYF. The CDR3 DNA sequence: TGTGCCACCAATGTCCGGGGCAGGGATACGCAGTATTTT.

The gene calls are TRBV9 and TRBJ1-1; weak D call: TRBD1 (6 bases). The CDR3 extends over 16 amino acids. Trimming removed 4 bases at V and 10 bases at J, with 26 bases between. CDR1 is SGDLS, CDR2 YYNGEE, per germline. In nucleotides, the CDR3 is TGTGCCAGCAGCCCACTGGATGGGGTCAGGGGCCACCCAGCTTTCTTT. It encodes CASSPLDGVRGHPAFF. The full variable domain, with the rest looked up from reference TRBV9 and TRBJ1-1, is DSGVTQTPKHLITATGQRVTLRCSPRSGDLSVYWYQQSLDQGLQFLIQYYNGEERAKGNILERFSAQQFPDLHSELNLSSLELGDSALYFCASSPLDGVRGHPAFFGQGTRLTVV.

This chain uses TRBV19 with TRBJ1-2, with a weak D call TRBD1 (6 bases). Per the germline V gene, CDR1 is LNHDA and CDR2 is SQIVND (reference sequence). The CDR3 totals 19 residues. Between the trimmed V and J ends, which lost 4 bases and 3 bases, there was a span of 27 bases. The CDR3 nucleotides read TGTGCCAGTAGTAAAGCAAAGGCGGGGGCAAAGGGGGACCACTATGGCTACACCTTC. It is translated as CASSKAKAGAKGDHYGYTF.

CDR3 residues: CASTAQTGFYEQYF. In nucleotides, the CDR3 is TGTGCCAGCACCGCTCAGACAGGGTTCTACGAGCAGTACTTC. The chain joins TRBV2 to TRBJ2-7, with 7 nucleotides matching TRBD1. The V gene's germline CDR1 is SNHLY and CDR2 FYNNEI. V lost 7 bases and J lost 3; bases outside the gene matches: 9. The CDR3 is 14 amino acids.

The chain joins TRBV10-3 to TRBJ1-6; D unclear. V lost 6 bases and J 8 bases, leaving 20 bases between the germline ends. CDR3 length: 16 amino acids. Germline V gene lookup returns CDR1 ENHRY and CDR2 SYGVKD. DNA for the CDR3: TGTGCCATCAGATCGACCGCGCAGGTGGGGTATTCACCCCTCCACTTT. This gives the protein CAIRSTAQVGYSPLHF.

J is TRBJ1-4 and V is TRBV10-1; no definite D call. This CDR3 has 14 residues. V was trimmed by 0 bases and J by 4 bases, leaving 6 bases between them. CDR1 is WNHNN, CDR2 SYGVQD, per germline (reference sequence). As DNA, the CDR3 is TGCGCCAGCAGTGAGTCCTACGGTAATGAAAAACTGTTTTTT. Protein: CASSESYGNEKLFF.

The chain joins TRBV7-9 to TRBJ2-5, with 10 positions matching TRBD1. From germline, CDR1 is SEHNR and CDR2 FQNEAQ (reference sequence). V trimming: 6 bases; J trimming: 1 base; junction bases outside the gene matches: 5. The CDR3 contains 15 residues. The CDR3 reads CASSLGQGPQETQYF. In DNA, the CDR3 is TGTGCCAGCAGTTTGGGACAGGGGCCCCAAGAGACCCAGTACTTC.

This clone is a singleton in its sample. The V call is TRBV3-1 (or the pseudogene TRBV3-2), the J call TRBJ2-1; 8 nucleotides line up with TRBD1. Germline-derived CDR1 and CDR2 are LGHDT and YNNKEL (reference sequence). V lost 5 bases, J lost 9 bases, and 12 bases stayed unmatched. The CDR3 contains 15 residues. CDR3 in DNA: TGTGCCAGCAGCTACCGGGACAGGCTTCTTGGTGAGCAGTTCTTC. This translates into CASSYRDRLLGEQFF.

In this sample, this clone turned up a few times. This chain uses TRBV13 with TRBJ2-3; 10 bases fit TRBD1. The germline V gene has CDR1 PRHDT and CDR2 FYEKMQ (reference sequence). This CDR3 is 16 amino acids long. V trimming: 5 bases; J trimming: 6 bases; junction bases outside the gene matches: 11. The CDR3, as DNA: TGTGCCAGCAGCCCACCATGGGACAGGGGCGATGATACGCAGTATTTT. Translating gives CASSPPWDRGDDTQYF.

This clone was seen a few times. V gene TRBV24-1 combines with J gene TRBJ2-1; 11 nucleotides agree with TRBD1. V lost 9 bases to trimming and J lost 2 bases; unmatched junction nucleotides: 8. Germline V CDR1 and CDR2: KGHDR, SFDVKD. This CDR3 spans 16 amino acids. The CDR3 region is CATSPGGQGAYNEQFF. The CDR3 nucleotides are TGTGCCACCTCGCCAGGGGGACAGGGGGCCTACAATGAGCAGTTCTTC.

The J gene is TRBJ1-4, the V gene TRBV7-2; D call uncertain. V lost 4 bases and J 10 bases, leaving 13 bases between the germline ends. CDR1 is SGHTA, CDR2 FQGNSA, per germline. CDR3 length equals 13 residues. The CDR3 bases are TGTGCCAGCAGCTCCGAGCGGCGGGGAAAACTGTTTTTT. Translation gives CASSSERRGKLFF. Variable domain in full (rest from reference TRBV7-2 and TRBJ1-4): GAGVSQSPSNKVTEKGKDVELRCDPISGHTALYWYRQSLGQGLEFLIYFQGNSAPDKSGLPSDRFSAERTGGSVSTLTIQRTQQEDSAVYLCASSSERRGKLFFGSGTQLSVL.

The V and J genes are TRBV5-6 and TRBJ1-4; possibly TRBD1 for D (5 bases). The CDR3 spans 14 residues. From germline, CDR1 is SGHDT and CDR2 YYEEEE. Trimming took off 4 bases at V and 6 bases at J, with 13 bases between the two ends. CDR3 DNA sequence: TGTGCCAGCAGCAAGGTGGGGGGGGATGAAAAACTGTTTTTT. Translating it yields CASSKVGGDEKLFF.

The chain links TRBV5-1 to TRBJ2-2; TRBD2 might be the D (5 bases). This CDR3 comprises 15 residues. V gave up 6 bases and J gave up 4 bases, with 16 bases separating them. Germline assignment: CDR1 SGHRS and CDR2 YFSETQ. CDR3 in amino acids: CASTIGNIGTGELFF. The CDR3 nucleotides are TGCGCCAGCACCATCGGGAATATCGGCACCGGGGAGCTGTTTTTT.

V is TRBV29-1 and J is TRBJ2-1; possibly TRBD1 for D (6 bases). The V end lost 3 bases, the J end lost 4 bases, and 10 bases lay between the germline ends. Germline CDR1 and CDR2: SQVTM and ANQGSEA. The CDR3 sequence is 13 residues long. The CDR3 sequence: CSVEGARYNEQFF. Written as DNA, the CDR3 is TGCAGCGTTGAGGGGGCACGTTACAATGAGCAGTTCTTC.

This chain joins TRBV9 and TRBJ2-3, with D unclear. The CDR3 covers 15 residues. The germline CDR1 and CDR2 sequences are SGDLS and YYNGEE. Trimming removed 0 bases from V and 0 bases from J, with 8 bases in between. The CDR3 DNA reads as TGTGCCAGCAGCGTAGGACGGCGGAGCACAGATACGCAGTATTTT. It specifies CASSVGRRSTDTQYF.

This rearrangement joins TRBV24-1 to TRBJ2-1, with a weak D call TRBD1 (5 bases). The germline V gene encodes CDR1 KGHDR and CDR2 SFDVKD. This CDR3 is built from 14 residues. The V end was cut by 2 bases, the J end by 9 bases, with 13 bases between. CDR3 in amino acids: CATSDSQGFGEQFF. The CDR3, as DNA: TGTGCCACCAGTGATTCGCAGGGCTTCGGTGAGCAGTTCTTC.

This clone was counted between two and nine times. The chain uses TRBV29-1 and TRBJ1-5; no definite D call. Trimming left V 4 bases short and J 7 bases short, with 14 bases between. CDR1 and CDR2 from the germline V gene are SQVTM and ANQGSEA. The CDR3 runs 13 residues. The DNA for the CDR3 is TGCAGCGTTGGGGAGGAGGCAACGCAGCCCCAGCATTTT. Amino acid sequence: CSVGEEATQPQHF.

The DNA for the CDR3 is TGTGCCAGCAGGCAGGGAGAAGCTTTCTTT. It encodes CASRQGEAFF. V gene TRBV6-6 combines with J gene TRBJ1-1; the D gene is possibly TRBD1 (5 bases). The CDR3 contains 10 residues. Germline CDR1 and CDR2: MNHNY and SVGAGI (reference sequence). V lost 6 bases and J lost 8, with 7 bases in between.

The chain uses TRBV9 and TRBJ1-3; D is uncertain. The CDR3 runs 13 residues. CDR1 SGDLS and CDR2 YYNGEE come from the germline V gene. V was clipped by 2 bases and J by 2 bases, with 5 bases between them. The CDR3 reads CASSVAPGNTIYF. The CDR3 DNA is TGTGCCAGCAGCGTGGCCCCTGGAAACACCATATATTTT.

The chain recombines TRBV13 with TRBJ2-1; D may be TRBD2 (6 bases). Trimming stripped 1 base from V and 7 bases from J, with 11 bases between. The CDR3 has 14 residues. Germline values: CDR1 PRHDT, CDR2 FYEKMQ (reference sequence). CDR3 bases: TGTGCCAGCAGCTTAGTGGGGGGAGTGAATGAGCAGTTCTTC. As protein: CASSLVGGVNEQFF. The whole variable domain, remainder taken from reference TRBV13 and TRBJ2-1, is AAGVIQSPRHLIKEKRETATLKCYPIPRHDTVYWYQQGPGQDPQFLISFYEKMQSDKGSIPDRFSAQQFSDYHSELNMSSLELGDSALYFCASSLVGGVNEQFFGPGTRLTVL.

This clone was counted a single time. The chain has TRBV24-1 and TRBJ1-2, with D unresolved. Deletions cut 4 bases from V and 4 bases from J, with 12 bases between. Germline assignment: CDR1 KGHDR and CDR2 SFDVKD. The CDR3 has 14 residues. The CDR3 loop is CATSDLSVRYGYTF. The CDR3, as DNA: TGTGCCACCAGTGACCTGAGTGTCCGCTATGGCTACACCTTC.

V gene TRBV5-4 combines with J gene TRBJ2-7, with D possibly being TRBD2 (6 bases). The CDR3 is made up of 13 amino acids. From germline, CDR1 is SGHNT and CDR2 YYREEE (reference sequence). Deletions cut 2 bases from V and 2 bases from J, with 8 bases between. DNA for the CDR3: TGTGCCAGCAGCTTTTGGGGGGCCTACGAGCAGTACTTC. The encoded protein is CASSFWGAYEQYF.

This chain joins TRBV4-3 and TRBJ2-1; 7 bases fit TRBD2. The J segment lost 0 bases and the V segment lost 0 bases, leaving 11 bases of the junction unmatched. The CDR3 has 19 residues. The germline gives CDR1 LGHNA, CDR2 YSLEER. The CDR3 sequence is CASSQDSVHGGGSYNEQFF. CDR3 DNA: TGCGCCAGCAGCCAAGATAGCGTTCACGGCGGGGGCTCCTACAATGAGCAGTTCTTC.

The V and J genes are TRBV14 and TRBJ1-2, with 8 bases that match TRBD1. The CDR3 runs 13 residues. The germline gives CDR1 SGHDN, CDR2 FVKESK. Germline trimming cut 4 bases from V and 2 bases from J; bases unmatched to any gene: 0. Here the CDR3 reads CASSRTGNYGYTF. DNA for the CDR3: TGTGCCAGCAGCCGGACAGGGAACTATGGCTACACCTTC.